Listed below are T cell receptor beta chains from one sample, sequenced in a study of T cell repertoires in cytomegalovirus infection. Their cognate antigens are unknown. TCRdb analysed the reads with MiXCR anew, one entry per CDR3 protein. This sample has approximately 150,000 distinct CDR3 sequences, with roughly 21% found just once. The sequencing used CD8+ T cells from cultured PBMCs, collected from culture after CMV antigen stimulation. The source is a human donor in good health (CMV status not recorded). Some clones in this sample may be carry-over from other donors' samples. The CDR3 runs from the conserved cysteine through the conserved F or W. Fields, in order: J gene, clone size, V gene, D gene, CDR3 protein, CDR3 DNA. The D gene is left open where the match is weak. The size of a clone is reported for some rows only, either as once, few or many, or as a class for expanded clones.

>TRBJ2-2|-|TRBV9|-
CASSSRASDNTGELFF
TGTGCCAGCAGCTCCCGGGCCAGCGACAACACCGGGGAGCTGTTTTTT
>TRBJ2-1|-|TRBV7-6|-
CASSPSKEGEQFF
TGTGCCAGCAGTCCTTCTAAAGAGGGTGAGCAGTTCTTC
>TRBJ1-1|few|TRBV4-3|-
CASSQDGGGGTEAFF
TGCGCCAGCAGCCAAGATGGCGGGGGCGGAACTGAAGCTTTCTTT
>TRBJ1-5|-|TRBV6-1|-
CASSEWGGGNQPQHF
TGTGCCAGCAGTGAATGGGGGGGCGGCAATCAGCCCCAGCATTTT
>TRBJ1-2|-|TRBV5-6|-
CASSSGGFFYGYTF
TGTGCCAGCAGCTCAGGAGGGTTCTTTTATGGCTACACCTTC
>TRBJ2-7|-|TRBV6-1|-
CASSEEQGLYEQYF
TGTGCCAGCAGTGAAGAGCAGGGGCTGTACGAGCAGTACTTC
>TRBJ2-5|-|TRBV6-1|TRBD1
CASKGQQETQYF
TGTGCCAGCAAGGGACAGCAAGAGACCCAGTACTTC
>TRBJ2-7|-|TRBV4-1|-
CASSQDRGLAIEQYF
TGCGCCAGCAGCCAAGATAGGGGCCTAGCGATCGAGCAGTACTTC
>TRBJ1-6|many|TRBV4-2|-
CASSQDGIGSPLHF
TGTGCCAGCAGCCAAGATGGGATAGGTTCACCCCTCCACTTT
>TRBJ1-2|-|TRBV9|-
CASRGGKDGYTF
TGTGCCAGCAGGGGAGGGAAGGACGGCTACACCTTC
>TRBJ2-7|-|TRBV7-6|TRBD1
CASSLKGTGVGDEQYF
TGTGCCAGCAGCTTAAAGGGGACAGGGGTTGGAGACGAGCAGTACTTC
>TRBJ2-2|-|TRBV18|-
CASSPDRANTGELFF
TGTGCCAGCTCACCTGACAGAGCGAACACCGGGGAGCTGTTTTTT
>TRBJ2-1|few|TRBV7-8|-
CASSFFTGSNEQFF
TGTGCCAGCAGCTTTTTTACAGGGTCCAATGAGCAGTTCTTC
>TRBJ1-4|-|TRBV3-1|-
CASSQDVGARGEKLFF
TGTGCCAGCAGCCAAGATGTAGGGGCGCGGGGTGAAAAACTGTTTTTT